This TCR beta chain is from a study of cytomegalovirus exposure and HLA in healthy donors. Study findings and constraints: Common viral pathogens were later found to be apparently linked to several of the most significant clusters. The study recorded 160 or so TCR beta chains that were cytomegalovirus-associated. In a later analysis, DRB1 alleles had the most associated TCRs; HLA-C alleles the fewest. Association with HLA alleles at 0.05 false discovery rate was found for roughly 17,000 TCR beta sequences in a later analysis.

CDR3 length: 14 residues. V lost 2 bases to trimming and J lost 9 bases, with 16 bases between them. Germline V gives CDR1 SGHTA, CDR2 FQGTGA. As concerns this clone: Its matching antigen is unknown.

Primers: 60 Vbeta forward and 13 Jbeta reverse. Profiling relied on immunoSEQ multiplex PCR, and the TCRdb table lists in-frame clones only, not all of them. Among around 140,000 clones listed, roughly 75% were seen once. Sequencing was carried out using PBMCs. The TCR was taken from a female donor in good health and CMV-seronegative. The V and J genes are TRBV7-3 and TRBJ1-1, with D maybe TRBD1 (5 bases). This CDR3 is CASSLEPGDSKAFF. The CDR3 coding sequence is TGTGCCAGCAGCTTAGAGCCAGGAGACAGCAAAGCTTTCTTT. Filled out from reference TRBV7-3 and TRBJ1-1, the complete variable domain reads GAGVSQTPSNKVTEKGKYVELRCDPISGHTALYWYRQSLGQGPEFLIYFQGTGAADDSGLPNDRFFAVRPEGSVSTLKIQRTERGDSAVYLCASSLEPGDSKAFFGQGTRLTVV.